The T cell receptor (beta chain) described here comes from a study of shared clonotypes between healthy human individuals. Study-level background: With ages of 18 to 49, the donors were a couple of women and a few men. Per donor, CD8 memory used one plate, CD8 naive used two, CD4 memory used three and CD4 naive used three. Study-wide points: In general, naive subsets displayed greater estimated richness than memory subsets did.

Worth noting for this clone: Its antigen remains unidentified.

Profiled with immunoSEQ multiplex PCR; TCRdb holds only in-frame clones, not every one. The table records 1 million to 1.2 million clones, approximately 75% of them present only once. The receptor was isolated from a man younger than 30 in good health. Some clones in this sample may be carry-over from other donors' samples. Sequences were obtained from memory CD4+ T cells from PBMCs. Subset reported: CD45RA-negative fraction.

The CDR3 reads CARSNRRDTQYF. In DNA form, the CDR3 reads TGTGCCAGAAGCAACAGGAGAGATACGCAGTATTTT. The chain has TRBV5-3 and TRBJ2-3; TRBD1 might be the D (5 bases). TRBV5-3 is sorted into the ORF group, with uncertain function. This CDR3 contains 12 residues. The V and J ends lost 4 bases and 5 bases respectively, with 8 bases between them.